This entry lists 28 T cell receptor beta chains sequenced from one sample in a study of graft-versus-host responses after intestinal transplantation. For these receptors, no antigen is known. Clones were read by immunoSEQ multiplex PCR, and TCRdb kept only the in-frame ones, dropping some. The table lists over 55,000 clones, 75% to 90% of them singletons. This specimen was unstimulated CD4+ T cells sorted from spleen or lymph node cells, taken before transplant. The receptors shown here come from a human donor who was the organ donor for an intestinal transplant.

This clone was seen only once. The chain couples TRBV10-3 to TRBJ1-1; 7 positions match TRBD1. The CDR3 covers 16 residues. CDR1 and CDR2 from the germline V gene are ENHRY and SYGVKD. Trimming removed 2 bases from V and 1 base from J; junction bases left unmatched: 7. CDR3 coding DNA: TGTGCCATCAGTGAGCCAAAGGGACAGAGGAACACTGAAGCTTTCTTT. This gives the protein CAISEPKGQRNTEAFF.

The genes are TRBV18 and TRBJ1-1, with 8 bases lining up with TRBD1. The CDR3 extends over 16 amino acids. Germline assignment: CDR1 KGHSH and CDR2 LQKENI. With 6 bases clipped from V and 2 bases from J, the junction kept 11 bases outside the gene matches. DNA of the CDR3: TGTGCCAGCTCGCCCCTTCATGGACAGGGTAACACTGAAGCTTTCTTT. It is translated as CASSPLHGQGNTEAFF.

The genes are TRBV19 and TRBJ1-2, with D uncertain. The CDR3 consists of 16 residues. CDR1 is LNHDA and CDR2 is SQIVND in the germline V gene (reference sequence). Trimming cost V 9 bases and J 3 bases, with 23 bases left between them. The DNA for the CDR3 is TGTGCCAGAGAGAGATCGCCGACAAATCTGGACTATGGCTACACCTTC. Translating it yields CARERSPTNLDYGYTF. Filled out from reference TRBV19 and TRBJ1-2, the complete variable domain reads DGGITQSPKYLFRKEGQNVTLSCEQNLNHDAMYWYRQDPGQGLRLIYYSQIVNDFQKGDIAEGYSVSREKKESFPLTVTSAQKNPTAFYLCARERSPTNLDYGYTFGSGTRLTVV.

The rearrangement uses TRBV11-2 and TRBJ1-1; the D is unclear. V was pared by 1 base and J by 6 bases, with 6 bases between. Germline CDR1 and CDR2: SGHAT and FQNNGV. This CDR3 is built from 12 residues. The CDR3 DNA reads TGTGCCAGCAGCTTAGGCAGGCCTGAAGCTTTCTTT. As protein: CASSLGRPEAFF.

The chain couples TRBV7-2 to TRBJ2-3; unclear D gene. This CDR3 spans 13 amino acids. Germline V lookup: CDR1 SGHTA, CDR2 FQGNSA. Trimming shortened V by 1 base and J by 6 bases, and 8 bases separated the two germline ends. The CDR3 nucleotides are TGTGCCAGCAGCTTAGGTTTCGGGGATACGCAGTATTTT. This codes for CASSLGFGDTQYF.

The chain couples TRBV7-2 to TRBJ1-1; TRBD1 aligns across 7 bases. V shed 5 bases and J 1 base; nucleotides not matched to a gene: 4. CDR3 length: 14 residues. Germline CDR1 is SGHTA and CDR2 is FQGNSA. Written as DNA, the CDR3 is TGTGCCAGCAGCCTAGGACAGGCGAACACTGAAGCTTTCTTT. It codes for CASSLGQANTEAFF. The full variable domain, completed using reference TRBV7-2 and TRBJ1-1, is GAGVSQSPSNKVTEKGKDVELRCDPISGHTALYWYRQSLGQGLEFLIYFQGNSAPDKSGLPSDRFSAERTGGSVSTLTIQRTQQEDSAVYLCASSLGQANTEAFFGQGTRLTVV.

The gene calls are TRBV28 and TRBJ1-2; TRBD1 aligns across 8 bases. The V gene's germline CDR1 is MDHEN and CDR2 SYDVKM. The CDR3 consists of 14 residues. V gave up 7 bases and J gave up 4 bases; unmatched junction bases: 8. CDR3 sequence: CASTSDRASYGYTF. CDR3 nucleotide sequence: TGTGCCAGCACCTCGGACAGGGCCTCCTATGGCTACACCTTC.

This clone has a single count. The rearrangement uses TRBV4-3 and TRBJ1-5; unclear D gene. V lost 5 bases to trimming and J lost 4 bases, with 9 bases between them. The CDR3 runs 13 residues. Germline V gene sequence: CDR1 LGHNA, CDR2 YSLEER. The CDR3 is CASSKTSNQPQHF. The CDR3 nucleotides are TGCGCCAGCAGCAAGACTAGTAATCAGCCCCAGCATTTT.

The chain links TRBV15 to TRBJ1-2, with TRBD1 matching 9 bases. Germline V gene data show CDR1 as LNHNV and CDR2 as YYDKDF (reference sequence). CDR3 size: 14 residues. V shed 6 bases and J 2 bases; nucleotides not matched to a gene: 4. CDR3 DNA sequence: TGTGCCACCAGATCGGGACAGGGAAACTATGGCTACACCTTC. Translated: CATRSGQGNYGYTF.

This clone came up once. The CDR3: CASRGLAGGSEQFF. CDR3 coding DNA: TGTGCCAGCAGGGGACTAGCGGGGGGAAGCGAGCAGTTCTTC. The J gene is TRBJ2-1, the V gene TRBV2, with 15 positions matching TRBD2. The CDR3 sequence is 14 residues long. Trimming took 6 bases from V and 10 from J; bases not matched to a gene: 4. The V gene's germline CDR1 is SNHLY and CDR2 FYNNEI.

The CDR3 DNA reads as TGTGCCAGCAGTGGAAGAACACCTAGCTCCTCCTCCTACGAGCAGTACGTC. This sequence encodes CASSGRTPSSSSYEQYV. V usage is TRBV6-1 and J usage is TRBJ2-7; perhaps TRBD2 as D (5 bases). Trimming cost V 4 bases and J 0 bases, with 19 bases left between them. From germline, CDR1 is MNHNS and CDR2 SASEGT. This CDR3 region has 17 residues.

The genes are TRBV2 and TRBJ2-2; the match to TRBD1 covers 8 bases. Germline CDR1 is SNHLY and CDR2 is FYNNEI. V shed 7 bases and J 0 bases; nucleotides not matched to a gene: 7. CDR3 length: 16 residues. Here the CDR3 DNA reads TGTGCCAGCAACGACAGGGGCTCCGCGAACACCGGGGAGCTGTTTTTT. Amino acids: CASNDRGSANTGELFF.

J is TRBJ2-1 and V is TRBV15, with D perhaps matching TRBD2 (5 bases). Trimming took off 3 bases at V and 5 bases at J, with 8 bases between the two ends. The V gene's germline CDR1 is LNHNV and CDR2 YYDKDF (reference sequence). The CDR3 is 13 amino acids. The CDR3 loop reads CATSSFGDNEQFF. The CDR3 bases are TGTGCCACCAGCAGTTTCGGGGACAATGAGCAGTTCTTC.

The chain is built from TRBV2 and TRBJ1-2; D unresolved. CDR3 length: 14 residues. Germline CDR1 and CDR2: SNHLY and FYNNEI. Trimming took off 4 bases at V and 0 bases at J, with 9 bases between the two ends. Here the CDR3 reads CASSGGISNYGYTF. CDR3 in DNA: TGTGCCAGCAGTGGAGGGATTTCTAACTATGGCTACACCTTC.

V gene TRBV18 combines with J gene TRBJ2-1; D is undetermined. From germline, CDR1 is KGHSH and CDR2 LQKENI. V was cut by 5 bases and J by 5 bases, with 4 bases left in between. The CDR3 consists of 11 residues. The CDR3 coding sequence is TGTGCCAGCTCAACAAACAATGAGCAGTTCTTC. Its translation is CASSTNNEQFF.

The chain links TRBV5-4 to TRBJ2-2, with D perhaps matching TRBD1 (6 bases). Trimming stripped 0 bases from V and 5 bases from J, with 17 bases between. Germline CDR1 SGHNT, CDR2 YYREEE (reference sequence). CDR3 length: 17 amino acids. The CDR3 protein is CASSLGATGLKTGELFF. The CDR3 nucleotides read TGTGCCAGCAGCTTGGGAGCAACAGGGCTAAAAACCGGGGAGCTGTTTTTT.

In its sample, this clone was seen a few times. Other DNA variants within this sample encode the same CDR3. The chain's CDR3 is CASTGGGGNQPQHF. CDR3 coding DNA: TGTGCCAGCACGGGAGGGGGTGGCAATCAGCCCCAGCATTTT. The rearrangement uses TRBV2 and TRBJ1-5, with a tentative D call TRBD1 (6 bases). Germline values: CDR1 SNHLY, CDR2 FYNNEI. The CDR3 covers 14 residues. Trimming cost V 7 bases and J 2 bases, with 12 bases left between them.

This clone was seen more than once but under ten times. This CDR3 is also generated by other DNA sequences in the sample. The chain is built from TRBV6-4 and TRBJ2-3; 11 positions match TRBD2. Per germline, CDR1 MRHNA and CDR2 SNTAGT. CDR3 size: 15 residues. V shed 0 bases, J shed 6 bases, and the junction held 2 bases outside the gene matches. The CDR3 region is CASSDSSGGADTQYF. As DNA, the CDR3 is TGTGCCAGCAGTGACTCTAGCGGGGGGGCCGATACGCAGTATTTT.

The chain has TRBV28 and TRBJ2-7, with TRBD2 matching over 7 bases. This CDR3 is built from 15 residues. The J segment lost 0 bases and the V segment lost 4 bases, leaving 6 bases of the junction unmatched. Germline CDR1 and CDR2: MDHEN and SYDVKM. CDR3 nucleotide sequence: TGTGCCAGCAGTTCCGGGACTACGAGCTCCTACGAGCAGTACGTC. Protein product: CASSSGTTSSYEQYV.

The J gene is TRBJ2-3, the V gene TRBV2; 10 nucleotides align to TRBD2. The CDR3 is 16 residues long. Per germline, CDR1 SNHLY and CDR2 FYNNEI. Germline trimming cut 4 bases from V and 0 bases from J; bases unmatched to any gene: 4. The CDR3 is CASSGAGGRSTDTQYF. DNA of the CDR3: TGTGCCAGCAGTGGAGCGGGGGGGCGGAGCACAGATACGCAGTATTTT.

The chain recombines TRBV27 with TRBJ2-7; possibly TRBD1 for D (5 bases). CDR1 is MNHEY, CDR2 SMNVEV, per germline (reference sequence). The V gene lost 6 bases and the J gene lost 1 base, with 13 bases spanning the gap. The CDR3 runs 14 residues. CDR3 bases: TGTGCCAGCAGCCCAAGGGGTCAGTCCTACGAGCAGTACGTC. It encodes CASSPRGQSYEQYV.

This clone was counted only a few times. The chain links TRBV19 to TRBJ2-7; TRBD1 agrees at 9 bases. The V gene's germline CDR1 is LNHDA and CDR2 SQIVND (reference sequence). The V gene end was trimmed by 5 bases and the J gene end by 2 bases; junction bases not matched to a gene: 4. The CDR3 extends over 14 amino acids. CDR3 sequence (DNA): TGTGCCAGTAGTCCGGGACAGGGTACCTACGAGCAGTACGTC. This sequence encodes CASSPGQGTYEQYV.

This clone appeared a single time. The chain is built from TRBV18 and TRBJ1-6; D unresolved. The CDR3 runs to 14 residues. From germline, CDR1 is KGHSH and CDR2 LQKENI. V dropped 3 bases and J dropped 1 base, with 4 bases sitting between them. CDR3 loop: CASSPASYNSPLHF. CDR3 nucleotides: TGTGCCAGCTCACCGGCTTCCTATAATTCACCCCTCCACTTT. Based on the CDR3 plus reference TRBV18 and TRBJ1-6, the full variable domain is NAGVMQNPRHLVRRRGQEARLRCSPMKGHSHVYWYRQLPEEGLKFMVYLQKENIIDESGMPKERFSAEFPKEGPSILRIQQVVRGDSAAYFCASSPASYNSPLHFGNGTRLTVT.

The rearrangement links TRBV4-1 to TRBJ1-6; maybe TRBD1 (6 bases). Trimming removed 4 bases from V and 10 bases from J, with 23 bases in between. CDR1 is MGHRA, CDR2 YSYEKL, per germline. The CDR3 contains 17 residues. CDR3 in amino acids: CASSLDPRGARESPLHF. The CDR3 nucleotides read TGCGCCAGCAGCCTAGACCCCCGGGGGGCCCGTGAATCACCCCTCCACTTT.

This chain uses TRBV7-2 with TRBJ2-6; D may be TRBD2 (5 bases). CDR1 is SGHTA and CDR2 is FQGNSA in the germline V gene. The CDR3 extends over 15 amino acids. V was shortened by 7 bases and J by 0 bases, with 10 bases between the two germline ends. The CDR3: CASNKGGSGANVLTF. The DNA of the CDR3 is TGTGCCAGCAATAAAGGAGGCTCTGGGGCCAACGTCCTGACTTTC.

This chain uses TRBV7-2 with TRBJ2-5; TRBD1 agrees at 9 bases. J lost 5 bases, V lost 4 bases, and 11 bases had no gene match. The CDR3 totals 16 residues. Germline lookup yields CDR1 SGHTA and CDR2 FQGNSA. CDR3 DNA sequence: TGTGCCAGCAGCTATAGGACAGGGGAAGGATCGGAGACCCAGTACTTC. Residues: CASSYRTGEGSETQYF.

With respect to this clone: At one end, the junction sequence differs from germline, possibly due to a read error. Different DNA sequences within this sample yield the same CDR3. J is TRBJ1-1 and V is TRBV6-5; 8 nucleotides agree with TRBD1. Germline V CDR1 and CDR2: MNHEY, SVGAGI. The CDR3 covers 15 residues. This chain's CDR3 is CASSWTGRRNTEAFF. The CDR3, as DNA: TGTGCCAGCAGTTGGACAGGGCGGCGGAACACTGAGGCTTTCTTT.

This clone was picked up a small number of times. CDR3 loop: CASNPDRGNTIYF. Written as DNA, the CDR3 is TGTGCCAGTAACCCGGACAGGGGAAACACCATATATTTT. The gene calls are TRBV19 and TRBJ1-3; TRBD1 matches at 7 bases. Per the germline V gene, CDR1 is LNHDA and CDR2 is SQIVND (reference sequence). CDR3 length equals 13 residues. V was pared by 7 bases and J by 4 bases, with 4 bases of the junction left unmatched.